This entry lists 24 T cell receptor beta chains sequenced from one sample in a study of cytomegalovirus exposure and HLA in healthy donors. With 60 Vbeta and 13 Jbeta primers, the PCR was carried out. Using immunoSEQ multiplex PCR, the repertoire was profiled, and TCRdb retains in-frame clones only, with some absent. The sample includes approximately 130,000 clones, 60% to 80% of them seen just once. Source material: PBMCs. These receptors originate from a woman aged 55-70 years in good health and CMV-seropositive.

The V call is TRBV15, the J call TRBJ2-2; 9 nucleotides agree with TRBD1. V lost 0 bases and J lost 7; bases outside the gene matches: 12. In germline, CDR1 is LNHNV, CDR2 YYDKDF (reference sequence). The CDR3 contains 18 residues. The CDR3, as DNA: TGTGCCACCAGCAGAGAGAGAGGAACCGGGACAGGGAACGGGGAGCTGTTTTTT. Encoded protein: CATSRERGTGTGNGELFF.

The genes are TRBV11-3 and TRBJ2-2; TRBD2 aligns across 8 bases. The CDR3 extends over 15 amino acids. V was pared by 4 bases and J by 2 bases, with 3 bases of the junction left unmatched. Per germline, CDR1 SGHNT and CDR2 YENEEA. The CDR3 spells CASSSGGTNTGELFF. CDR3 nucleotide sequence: TGTGCCAGCAGCTCGGGGGGGACTAACACCGGGGAGCTGTTTTTT.

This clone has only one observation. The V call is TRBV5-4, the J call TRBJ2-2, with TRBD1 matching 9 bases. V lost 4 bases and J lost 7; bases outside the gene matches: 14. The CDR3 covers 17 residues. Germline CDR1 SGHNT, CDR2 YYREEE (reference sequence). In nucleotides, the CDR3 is TGTGCCAGCAGCCCGGATGGACAGGGGCGCAGGAACGGGGAGCTGTTTTTT. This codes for CASSPDGQGRRNGELFF.

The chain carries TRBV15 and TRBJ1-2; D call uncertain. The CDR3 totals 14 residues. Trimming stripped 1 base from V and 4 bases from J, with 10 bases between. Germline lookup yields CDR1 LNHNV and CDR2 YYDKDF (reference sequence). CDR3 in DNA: TGTGCCACCAGCAGAGCACGGGAGGCCTATGGCTACACCTTC. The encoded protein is CATSRAREAYGYTF.

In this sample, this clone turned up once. The CDR3 protein is CASSLEAGAADTQYF. The CDR3, as DNA: TGTGCCAGCAGCTTAGAGGCGGGGGCGGCAGATACGCAGTATTTT. The J gene is TRBJ2-3, the V gene TRBV11-3; a possible D gene is TRBD2 (7 bases). Germline V CDR1 and CDR2: SGHNT, YENEEA. V lost 0 bases, J lost 4 bases, and 11 bases lay in between. There are 15 residues in the CDR3.

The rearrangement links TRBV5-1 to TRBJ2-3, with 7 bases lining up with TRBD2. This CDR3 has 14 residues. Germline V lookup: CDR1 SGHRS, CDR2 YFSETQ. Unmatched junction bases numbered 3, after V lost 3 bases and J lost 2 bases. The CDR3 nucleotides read TGCGCCAGCAGCTCCGGGACTACCACAGATACGCAGTATTTT. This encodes CASSSGTTTDTQYF. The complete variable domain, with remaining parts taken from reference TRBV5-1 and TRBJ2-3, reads KAGVTQTPRYLIKTRGQQVTLSCSPISGHRSVSWYQQTPGQGLQFLFEYFSETQRNKGNFPGRFSGRQFSNSRSEMNVSTLELGDSALYLCASSSGTTTDTQYFGPGTRLTVL.

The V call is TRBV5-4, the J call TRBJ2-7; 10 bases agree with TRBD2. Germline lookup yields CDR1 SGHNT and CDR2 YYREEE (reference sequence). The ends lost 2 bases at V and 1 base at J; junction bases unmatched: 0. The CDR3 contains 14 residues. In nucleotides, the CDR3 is TGTGCCAGCAGCTTACTAGCGGGGTCCTACGAGCAGTACTTC. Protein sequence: CASSLLAGSYEQYF.

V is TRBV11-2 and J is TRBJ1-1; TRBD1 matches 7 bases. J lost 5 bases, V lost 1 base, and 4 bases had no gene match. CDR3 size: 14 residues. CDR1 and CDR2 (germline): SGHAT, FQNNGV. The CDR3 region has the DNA TGTGCCAGCAGCTTAGTGGGCAGGGGGACTGAAGCTTTCTTT. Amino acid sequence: CASSLVGRGTEAFF.

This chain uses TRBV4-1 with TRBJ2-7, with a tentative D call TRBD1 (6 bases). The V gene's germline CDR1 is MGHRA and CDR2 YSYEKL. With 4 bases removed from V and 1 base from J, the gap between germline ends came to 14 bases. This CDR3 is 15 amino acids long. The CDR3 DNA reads TGCGCCAGCAGCCCTAGGACAGCGCTGTCCTACGAGCAGTACTTC. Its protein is CASSPRTALSYEQYF.

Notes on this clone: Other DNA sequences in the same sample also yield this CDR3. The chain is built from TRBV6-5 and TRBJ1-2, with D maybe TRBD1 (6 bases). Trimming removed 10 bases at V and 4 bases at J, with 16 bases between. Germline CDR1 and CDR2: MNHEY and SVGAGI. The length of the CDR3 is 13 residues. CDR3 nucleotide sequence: TGTGCCACCCGGCAGGGGAACGCCTATGGCTACACCTTC. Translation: CATRQGNAYGYTF.

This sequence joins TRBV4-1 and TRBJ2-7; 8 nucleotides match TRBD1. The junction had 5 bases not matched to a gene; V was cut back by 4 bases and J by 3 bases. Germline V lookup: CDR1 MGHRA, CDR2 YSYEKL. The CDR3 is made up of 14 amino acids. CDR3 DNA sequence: TGCGCCAGCAGCCCCGACAGGGGTCGCTACGAGCAGTACTTC. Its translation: CASSPDRGRYEQYF.

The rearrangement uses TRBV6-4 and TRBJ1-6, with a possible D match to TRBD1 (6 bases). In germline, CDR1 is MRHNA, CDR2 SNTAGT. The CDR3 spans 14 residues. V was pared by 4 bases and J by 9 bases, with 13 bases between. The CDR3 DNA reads TGTGCCAGCAGTGTTTCCGGGACAAGTTCACCCCTCCACTTT. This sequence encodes CASSVSGTSSPLHF.

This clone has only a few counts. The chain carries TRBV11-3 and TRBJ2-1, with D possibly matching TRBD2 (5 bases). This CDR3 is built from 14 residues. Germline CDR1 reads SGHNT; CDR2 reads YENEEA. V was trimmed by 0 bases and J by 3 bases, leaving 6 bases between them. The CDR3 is CASSLDGVYNEQFF. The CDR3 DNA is TGTGCCAGCAGCTTAGACGGGGTCTACAATGAGCAGTTCTTC.

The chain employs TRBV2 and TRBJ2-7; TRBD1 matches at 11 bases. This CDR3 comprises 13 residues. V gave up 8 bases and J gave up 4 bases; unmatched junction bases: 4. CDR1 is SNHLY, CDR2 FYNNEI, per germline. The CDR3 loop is CASGGTGGYEQYF. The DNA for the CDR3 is TGTGCCAGCGGGGGGACAGGGGGTTACGAGCAGTACTTC.

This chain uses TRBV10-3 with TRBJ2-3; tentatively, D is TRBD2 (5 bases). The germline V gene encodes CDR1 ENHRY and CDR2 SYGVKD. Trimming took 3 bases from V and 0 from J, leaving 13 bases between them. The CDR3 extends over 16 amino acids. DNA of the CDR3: TGTGCCATCAGTGATCAGACTAAAACAAGCACAGATACGCAGTATTTT. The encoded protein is CAISDQTKTSTDTQYF.

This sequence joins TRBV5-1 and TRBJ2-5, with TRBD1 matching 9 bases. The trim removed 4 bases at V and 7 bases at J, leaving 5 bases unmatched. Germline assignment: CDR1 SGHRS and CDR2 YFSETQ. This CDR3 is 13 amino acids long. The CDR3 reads CASSRDREGTQYF. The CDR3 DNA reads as TGCGCCAGCAGCAGGGACAGGGAAGGGACCCAGTACTTC.

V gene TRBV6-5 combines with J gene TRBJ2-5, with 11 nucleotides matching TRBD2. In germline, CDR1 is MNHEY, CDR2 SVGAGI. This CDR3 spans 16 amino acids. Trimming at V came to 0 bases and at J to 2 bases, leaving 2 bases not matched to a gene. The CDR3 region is CASSYSGTSGQETQYF. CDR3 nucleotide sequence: TGTGCCAGCAGTTACTCGGGGACTAGCGGTCAAGAGACCCAGTACTTC.

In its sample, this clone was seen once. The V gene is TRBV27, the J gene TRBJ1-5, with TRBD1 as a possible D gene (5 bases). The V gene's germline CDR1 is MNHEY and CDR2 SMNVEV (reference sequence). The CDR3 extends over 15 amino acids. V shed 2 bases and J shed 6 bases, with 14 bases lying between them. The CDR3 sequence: CASSLGGNVRQPQHF. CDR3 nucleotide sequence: TGTGCCAGCAGTTTAGGGGGGAACGTACGTCAGCCCCAGCATTTT.

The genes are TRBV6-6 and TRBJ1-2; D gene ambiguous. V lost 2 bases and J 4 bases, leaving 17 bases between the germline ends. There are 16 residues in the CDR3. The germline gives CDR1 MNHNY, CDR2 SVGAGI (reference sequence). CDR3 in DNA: TGTGCCAGCAGTTACCCCCGCGAGGCCAACACCTATGGCTACACCTTC. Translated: CASSYPREANTYGYTF.

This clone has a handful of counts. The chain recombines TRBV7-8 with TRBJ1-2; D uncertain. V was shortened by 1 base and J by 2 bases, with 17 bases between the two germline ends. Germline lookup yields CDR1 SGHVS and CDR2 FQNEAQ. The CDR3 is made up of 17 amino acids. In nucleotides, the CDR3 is TGTGCCAGCAGCTTAGGTACCCGTACGTCGGGGAACTATGGCTACACCTTC. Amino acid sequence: CASSLGTRTSGNYGYTF.

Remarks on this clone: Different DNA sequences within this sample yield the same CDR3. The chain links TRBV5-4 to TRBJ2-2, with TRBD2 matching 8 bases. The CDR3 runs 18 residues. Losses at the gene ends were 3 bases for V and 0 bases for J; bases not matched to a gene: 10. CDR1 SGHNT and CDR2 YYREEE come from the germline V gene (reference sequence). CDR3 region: CASSSPWSGGPNTGELFF. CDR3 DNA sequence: TGTGCCAGCAGCTCTCCCTGGAGCGGGGGCCCGAACACCGGGGAGCTGTTTTTT.

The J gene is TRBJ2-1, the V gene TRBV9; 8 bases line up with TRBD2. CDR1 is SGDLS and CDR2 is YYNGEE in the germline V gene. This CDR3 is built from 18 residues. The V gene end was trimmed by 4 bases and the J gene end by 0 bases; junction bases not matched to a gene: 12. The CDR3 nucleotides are TGTGCCAGCAGCCCCGGGAGTCTCAGCGGGGGCTCCTACAATGAGCAGTTCTTC. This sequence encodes CASSPGSLSGGSYNEQFF.

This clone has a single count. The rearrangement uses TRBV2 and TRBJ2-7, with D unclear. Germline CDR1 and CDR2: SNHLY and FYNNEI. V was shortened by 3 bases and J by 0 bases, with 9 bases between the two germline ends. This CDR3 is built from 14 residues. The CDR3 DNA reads TGTGCCAGCAGTGAGGCGACTTTCTCCTACGAGCAGTACTTC. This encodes CASSEATFSYEQYF.

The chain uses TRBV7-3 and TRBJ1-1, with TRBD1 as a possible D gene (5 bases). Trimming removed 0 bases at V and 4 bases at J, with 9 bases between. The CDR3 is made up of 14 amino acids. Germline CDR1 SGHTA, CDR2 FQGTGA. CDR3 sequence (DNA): TGTGCCAGCAGCTTAACGGGGGGGTTCACTGAAGCTTTCTTT. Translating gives CASSLTGGFTEAFF.